Below, one TCR beta chain is given with its context. No antigen is known for it. This may be a read error: a much more frequent sequence differs by one nucleotide. In terms of origin and age, donors were healthy Caucasian individuals from Russia aged about 6 to 90. The data belong to a study of blood T cells in healthy people across ages. Study-level findings and limits: TCR beta diversity, measured per million T cells, fell in a roughly linear way with age.

A second PCR of about 6 to 11 cycles used a sample-barcoded 5' primer and a J-beta primer mix. TCRdb reprocessed the 5' RACE reads via MiXCR and lists one record per CDR3 protein. This table holds about 840,000 distinct CDR3 sequences, 25% to 35% found once. Another study also made use of these data, one on T cells of mothers and their children. That work contributes: Both sample barcodes and 2-4 random nucleotides came from the M1S primer of the second PCR. Related mother-child pairs showed slightly higher but non-significant overlap than unrelated pairs.

The receptor was isolated from a woman in her thirties or forties in good health. The source material was blood.

The DNA for the CDR3 is TGTGCCAGCAGTGAATCTAGGCGGGCTACTCAGCCCCAGCATTTT. This gives the protein CASSESRRATQPQHF. The rearrangement links TRBV25-1 to TRBJ1-5; D unresolved. Germline CDR1 and CDR2: MGHDK and SYGVNS. There are 15 residues in the CDR3. V lost 1 base and J lost 6, with 13 bases in between. The full variable domain, rest sourced from reference TRBV25-1 and TRBJ1-5, is EADIYQTPRYLVIGTGKKITLECSQTMGHDKMYWYQQDPGMELHLIHYSYGVNSTEKGDLSSESTVSRIRTEHFPLTLESARPSHTSQYLCASSESRRATQPQHFGDGTRLSIL.